This T cell receptor beta chain originates from a study of molecular identifiers for immune sequencing clone quantification. Previously described methods and listed TCR primers produced bulk TCR libraries. TCRdb used MiXCR to reprocess the PCR reads, holding one entry per CDR3 protein. The data hold about 640,000 distinct CDR3 sequences, with 20% observed a single time. Worth noting for this clonotype: Its antigen is not known.

Findings and caveats of the study: Because of identical TCR molecules sharing a barcode, sizes of highly expanded clones could be underestimated. In naive cells, under 1% of molecules belonged to clones above 20 RNA copies, against over 97% in effector cells.

Germline V gene sequence: CDR1 MNHEY, CDR2 SVGEGT. The CDR3 contains 10 residues. V and J are TRBV6-2 or TRBV6-3 and TRBJ2-1; D is ambiguous. Sequencing was performed on naive CD8+ T cells from blood, with Jurkat cell RNA spiked in. As for subset: FACS-sorted CD8+CD4-CCR7+CD45RA+ naive T cells. The sequence was obtained from a human donor in good health. Some libraries in this study had Jurkat cell RNA spiked in. CDR3: CVSRKNEQFF. CDR3 bases: TGTGTCTCAAGGAAGAATGAGCAGTTCTTC.